This record looks at one T cell receptor beta chain sequence and its context. These data are taken from a study of blood T cell repertoires in COVID-19. Study background: Sites across the United States, Italy and Spain contributed samples from acute and convalescent COVID-19.

V lost 6 bases and J 3 bases, leaving 11 bases between the germline ends. The germline V gene encodes CDR1 LNHNV and CDR2 YYDKDF (reference sequence). This CDR3 comprises 13 residues. Participants were aged roughly 18 to 90 years, lived in about two dozen US areas, and enrolled virtually. TCRdb keeps only in-frame clones here, not all; method: immunoSEQ multiplex PCR. The top ten clones hold over 0.75% of a sample with about 260,000 clones, around 90% of them seen once. The origin of this receptor is a man aged 45-65 years who had been exposed to COVID-19. The chain has TRBV15 and TRBJ2-5; D might be TRBD2 (5 bases). The sample comprised PBMCs or T cells enriched from blood (not recorded which). CDR3 bases: TGTGCCACCAGATTTGCGGGCAAAGAGACCCAGTACTTC. It yields the protein CATRFAGKETQYF. The variable domain in full, completed from reference TRBV15 and TRBJ2-5, reads DAMVIQNPRYQVTQFGKPVTLSCSQTLNHNVMYWYQQKSSQAPKLLFHYYDKDFNNEADTPDNFQSRRPNTSFCFLDIRSPGLGDTAMYLCATRFAGKETQYFGPGTRLLVL.